This T cell receptor beta chain was captured by sequencing in a study of blood T cell repertoires in COVID-19. Study information: Whether acute or convalescent, the COVID-19 samples came from the United States, Italy and Spain.

Per the germline V gene, CDR1 is KGHSH and CDR2 is LQKENI. The CDR3 totals 14 residues. Trimming shortened V by 6 bases and J by 0 bases, and 9 bases separated the two germline ends. Methods used by the authors: Nucleated cell number was recorded as an estimate derived from reference gene primer amplification. Only in-frame clones appear in the TCRdb table, and some are missing; sequencing was by immunoSEQ multiplex PCR. V and J calls and clone size are copied from that table; D and trimming were computed from the DNA. This table has 150,000 to 200,000 clones, 75% to 90% appearing once. Seattle patient enrollment occurred during active infection, with longitudinal follow-up thereafter.

The rearrangement uses TRBV18 and TRBJ2-1, with D maybe TRBD2 (5 bases). The sample consisted of peripheral blood. This sequence originates from a woman between 65 and 79 years old with COVID-19, enrolled during active disease. Here the CDR3 reads CASSVGSSYNEQFF. In DNA form, the CDR3 reads TGTGCCAGCTCGGTAGGGAGCTCCTACAATGAGCAGTTCTTC.